This T cell receptor (beta chain) was sequenced for a study of CD8+CD57+ T cells in acquired aplastic anemia. About this clonotype itself: This sequence may be a read error, since a much larger clone differs from it by one base.

TCR beta VDJ and CDR3 profiling used genomic DNA as template. TCRdb redid the calling of the reads with MiXCR, one entry per CDR3 protein. The sample yields 40,000 to 45,000 distinct CDR3 sequences, approximately 67% seen once. The specimen was sorted CD4+, CD8+, or CD8+CD57+ T cells (not recorded which) from PBMCs. The sequence derives from a human donor in good health, serving as a control.

This CDR3 reads CASSPGRENTEAFF. The CDR3 DNA is TGTGCCAGCAGCCCCGGCAGGGAGAACACTGAAGCTTTCTTT. The genes are TRBV7-9 and TRBJ1-1; possibly TRBD1 for D (5 bases). The length of the CDR3 is 14 residues. V was shortened by 5 bases and J by 1 base, with 11 bases between the two germline ends. CDR1 is SEHNR and CDR2 is FQNEAQ in the germline V gene (reference sequence).